One and the same sample provided the 12 T cell receptor beta chains below, sequenced in a study of cytomegalovirus exposure and HLA in healthy donors. Primers: 60 Vbeta forward and 13 Jbeta reverse. Sequencing was performed with immunoSEQ multiplex PCR; in TCRdb, only in-frame clones are kept and a portion is missing. This table holds 110,000 to 150,000 clones, 75% to 80% found once. Material: PBMCs. These receptors were collected from a woman in her late teens or twenties in good health and CMV-seropositive.

The rearrangement uses TRBV7-6 and TRBJ2-7, with D maybe TRBD1 (5 bases). V lost 2 bases and J 4 bases, leaving 15 bases between the germline ends. The CDR3 has 15 amino acids. CDR1 and CDR2 (germline): SGHVS, FNYEAQ. The CDR3 is CASSLQGSPLYEQYF. The CDR3, as DNA: TGTGCCAGCAGCTTACAGGGCTCCCCCCTTTACGAGCAGTACTTC.

The chain employs TRBV7-6 and TRBJ2-5, with 7 positions matching TRBD1. V was pared by 6 bases and J by 2 bases, with 15 bases of the junction left unmatched. Germline values: CDR1 SGHVS, CDR2 FNYEAQ. The CDR3 runs 17 residues. This CDR3 is CASSYDPGTDKQETQYF. In DNA form, the CDR3 reads TGTGCCAGCAGTTACGACCCCGGGACAGATAAACAAGAGACCCAGTACTTC.

The V and J genes are TRBV2 and TRBJ2-2, with D perhaps TRBD2 (6 bases). Germline values: CDR1 SNHLY, CDR2 FYNNEI. This CDR3 has 15 residues. V shed 2 bases and J shed 2 bases, with 9 bases lying between them. CDR3 protein: CASSEFGTNTGELFF. As DNA, the CDR3 is TGTGCCAGCAGTGAATTCGGGACTAACACCGGGGAGCTGTTTTTT.

J is TRBJ2-1 and V is TRBV10-2, with D perhaps TRBD1 (6 bases). The CDR3 covers 21 residues. Trimming left V 0 bases short and J 5 bases short, with 29 bases between. The germline gives CDR1 WSHSY, CDR2 SAAADI. The CDR3 here is CASSESLIPPLYTWGHNEQFF. The DNA for the CDR3 is TGCGCCAGCAGTGAGTCCCTAATACCCCCCCTATACACATGGGGGCACAATGAGCAGTTCTTC.

DNA for the CDR3: TGTGCCAGCAGTACCCTTCCGACAGGGGGTTATAGCAATCAGCCCCAGCATTTT. Residues: CASSTLPTGGYSNQPQHF. The chain recombines TRBV27 with TRBJ1-5; 9 nucleotides match TRBD1. Germline V CDR1 and CDR2: MNHEY, SMNVEV (reference sequence). This CDR3 is 18 amino acids long. The V gene end was trimmed by 5 bases and the J gene end by 0 bases; junction bases not matched to a gene: 11.

The chain has TRBV4-1 and TRBJ1-5; D is unresolved. The V gene lost 1 base and the J gene lost 0 bases, with 10 bases spanning the gap. CDR3 size: 16 residues. In germline, CDR1 is MGHRA, CDR2 YSYEKL. For the CDR3, the DNA is TGCGCCAGCAGCCAAGTGCCAGGCAATAGCAATCAGCCCCAGCATTTT. This translates into CASSQVPGNSNQPQHF.

V is TRBV10-3 and J is TRBJ2-1, with D perhaps matching TRBD2 (5 bases). Germline lookup yields CDR1 ENHRY and CDR2 SYGVKD. CDR3 size: 13 residues. V gave up 5 bases and J gave up 4 bases, with 9 bases separating them. CDR3 sequence (DNA): TGTGCCATCAGTAGCGGAGAGTACAATGAGCAGTTCTTC. This encodes CAISSGEYNEQFF.

V gene TRBV29-1 combines with J gene TRBJ2-4; TRBD1 might be the D (5 bases). V was shortened by 4 bases and J by 7 bases, with 17 bases between the two germline ends. CDR3 length: 14 residues. Germline values: CDR1 SQVTM, CDR2 ANQGSEA. The CDR3 region is CSVGQSVWGNIQYF. DNA of the CDR3: TGCAGCGTTGGACAGTCGGTGTGGGGTAACATTCAGTACTTC.

This chain joins TRBV19 and TRBJ2-6, with 10 bases lining up with TRBD2. In germline, CDR1 is LNHDA, CDR2 SQIVND (reference sequence). The CDR3 is 16 residues long. Trimming at V came to 8 bases and at J to 4 bases, leaving 8 bases not matched to a gene. CDR3 protein: CASQSSGGSGANVLTF. In DNA, the CDR3 is TGTGCCAGTCAGAGTAGCGGGGGGTCGGGGGCCAACGTCCTGACTTTC.

V and J are TRBV10-3 and TRBJ1-5; D remains ambiguous. The CDR3 spans 15 residues. CDR1 is ENHRY and CDR2 is SYGVKD in the germline V gene. V was shortened by 0 bases and J by 3 bases, with 9 bases between the two germline ends. CDR3 amino acids: CAISESAGYNQPQHF. The CDR3 DNA sequence: TGTGCCATCAGTGAGTCAGCGGGGTACAATCAGCCCCAGCATTTT.

The chain links TRBV19 to TRBJ1-1; 9 nucleotides agree with TRBD1. Germline trimming cut 2 bases from V and 10 bases from J; bases unmatched to any gene: 8. Per the germline V gene, CDR1 is LNHDA and CDR2 is SQIVND (reference sequence). CDR3 length: 14 amino acids. The CDR3 protein is CASSILGQGRRAFF. DNA for the CDR3: TGTGCCAGTAGTATACTGGGACAGGGTAGGAGAGCTTTCTTT.

The chain is built from TRBV5-1 and TRBJ2-7; 10 nucleotides align to TRBD2. Germline CDR1 reads SGHRS; CDR2 reads YFSETQ. The CDR3 has 20 residues. The V and J ends lost 1 base and 3 bases, in that order; junction bases with no gene match: 19. The CDR3 protein is CASSLWKVQRGGLLVYEQYF. The CDR3, as DNA: TGCGCCAGCAGCTTGTGGAAGGTCCAGCGGGGGGGCCTTCTTGTCTACGAGCAGTACTTC.